This T cell receptor (beta chain) came from a study of cytomegalovirus exposure and HLA in healthy donors (dated by TCRdb to between 2016 and 2019). Broadly, across the study: An earlier analysis of several hundred of the donors reported about 290 Gb of sequence data and around 110 million unique TCR beta sequences from some 180 million T cells. An early release that covered 500 to 800 HLA-typed donors contained approximately 300 gigabases of sequencing data and tens of millions of unique TCR sequences. Among the roughly 400 genotyped donors, around 81% belonged to the genetic ancestry cluster associated with self-reported Caucasian donors. The study was designed to test whether signatures of past pathogen exposure could be identified by cataloging public T cell receptors. The study used immunosequencing to profile the T cell repertoires of about 670 subjects and linked those repertoires to cytomegalovirus serostatus. A separate validation cohort of some 130 different subjects was used in addition to the approximately 670-subject first cohort. High-throughput TCR immunosequencing, statistical association of individual TCRs with disease status, and machine learning were combined to predict cytomegalovirus infection status. In a later analysis, previously published TCR beta repertoires from 666 donors were re-analyzed and high-resolution HLA genotyping was added so that TCR occurrence patterns could be studied. Rather than using new phenotypic data, the later analysis identified candidate immune exposures from TCR beta sequences and from how often those sequences occurred across donors. An earlier analysis of 587 of the donors used high-throughput TCR beta sequencing to judge whether each TCR beta V gene segment behaved as functional or pseudogenic. Donor age, sex, ethnicity and CMV serostatus were compiled together with the repertoire data. In a later genetic analysis, genome-wide SNP genotypes for about 55% of the 666 donors were used, and that subset was treated as a discovery cohort. Every repertoire in the discovery cohort had been generated on one and the same sequencing platform. Both class I and class II loci were covered by HLA typing, at four-digit resolution. The number of donors typed differed by locus, with 629-630 for A, B, C, DRB1 and DQB1, 522 for DQA1, 600 to 610 for DPA1, and some 440 for DPB1. Because of strong linkage in the cohort, five DR-DQ haplotypes were treated as single units for association and clustering. On average, 235,054 unique TCR beta nucleotide sequences were sequenced per donor among more than 350 genotyped donors of the cohort, with 15% to 20% of those sequences being non-productive. Points the paper makes about the study in general: Cytomegalovirus status was reported to be diagnosed by the classifier with high specificity and sensitivity in both the original and validation cohorts. A later analysis reported that several top co-occurrence clusters appeared linked to parvovirus B19, influenza, CMV and Epstein-Barr virus. A total of about 180 TCR beta chains were listed by the study as associated with cytomegalovirus. In a later analysis, the rate of TCR association differed among HLA loci, with DRB1 alleles having the most associated TCRs and HLA-C alleles having the fewest. The cohort was sequenced for TCR beta chains only, and without alpha or paired-chain data the features that could be detected were limited. In a later analysis, HLA-associated TCR beta chains showed more clonal expansion and lower generation probabilities than non-associated chains that were equally common. A later analysis found that most CMV-associated TCR beta chains appeared HLA-restricted, with HLA associations seemingly driven largely by CMV exposure. Compared with the roughly 700-donor mean, donors in an Asian-associated ancestry cluster had fewer N-insertions in productive TCRs, according to a later genetic analysis. A cluster of highly shared sequence variants was judged likely to represent a technical artifact of the sequencing pipeline. Three of the identified cytomegalovirus-associated TCR beta chains were confirmed in vitro to be specific for cytomegalovirus antigens. Because counts were too low, roughly 18 rarely observed V segments, including chromosome 9 orphons, were left out of the earlier analysis of about 620 of the donors. Specific HLA alleles were associated with roughly 16,000 TCR beta sequences at a false discovery rate of 0.05 in a later analysis. Assigning TCR associations to individual alleles was difficult when HLA alleles, especially DR and DQ, strongly co-occurred. Across donors, most TCR sequences were observed very rarely, whereas some public TCRs were present in many individuals. Broadly in line with IMGT annotations, most TCR beta V segments showed up in productive rearrangements about 87% or about 30% of the time in an earlier analysis of several hundred of the donors. Roughly uniform sequencing depth across donors was assumed in presence/absence analyses, although this assumption may not hold. Because HLA typing was missing for some donors at each locus, association tests included only the typed subset. A further reported finding was that TCR beta sequences accurately predicted the HLA-A and HLA-B alleles for most subjects in the first cohort. According to the authors, the approach could potentially be generalized to other disease states and immunological phenotypes. In a later genetic analysis, a missense DCLRE1C variant was associated with V-gene and J-gene trimming of TCR beta chains, and the association was replicated in an independent cohort. Because the 87-base-pair reads could not distinguish some IMGT-functional V segments, including TRBV6-2 and TRBV6-3, those segments were excluded. Correlated functional status among segregating V segments might be attributable to linkage disequilibrium, but an unknown experimental factor could not be ruled out. The only immune exposure information available for the cohort was CMV serostatus.

Library preparation used the immunoSEQ multiplex PCR assay. For the multiplex PCR, a mixture combining 60 forward primers for TCR Vbeta segments and 13 reverse primers for TCR Jbeta segments was used. Amplification of the CDR3 region of rearranged TCR beta genes was performed with a multiplex PCR assay on genomic DNA. The amplified TCR beta libraries were sequenced on the Illumina HiSeq System as 87-base-pair reads. As for the authors' bioinformatics: Across the 700 or so repertoires, a later analysis counted approximately 83 million unique TCR beta chains, 9.5 million to 12 million of which were shared by at least two donors. Raw reads were error-corrected and collapsed into unique sequences with a nearest-neighbor algorithm that merged closely related sequences to remove PCR and sequencing errors. To assign V, D and J gene segments, CDR3 sequences were aligned to IMGT reference sequences. For a sequence to be retained, a match of at least six nucleotides to both a V gene segment and a J gene segment was required. Rearrangements were classified as productive when the CDR3 lacked stop codons and remained in frame with V and J, and all other rearrangements were classified as non-productive. Following IMGT convention, CDR3 was defined as the stretch from the second conserved V-encoded cysteine to the conserved J-encoded phenylalanine. The earlier analysis of about 560 of the donors excluded any sequence lacking an unambiguous match to a single V gene segment. In an earlier analysis of several hundred of the donors, V segments were called functional above 56.7% productive rearrangements and were called segregating when the between-donor standard deviation exceeded 5%. A statistical classification framework was built to diagnose cytomegalovirus status from the catalog of TCR beta chain sequences. A later analysis assigned V and J genes by comparing TCR nucleotide sequences with IMGT/GENE-DB human TR gene sequences. In a later analysis, CDR3 sequences and most-parsimonious VDJ recombination scenarios were assigned using the TCRdist pipeline. In a later analysis, each TCR beta chain was defined by its CDR3 amino acid sequence together with its V-gene family, and reads without a unique V-gene family were excluded. A later analysis removed 500 to 600 highly shared, low-generation-probability nucleotide sequences to deal with suspected cross-contamination and a sequencing artifact. For each public chain, a later analysis derived a clonal expansion index from normalized ranks of inferred template counts within each repertoire. Generation probabilities in a later analysis came from a VDJ recombination model fitted to out-of-frame rearrangements, and those results were checked against IGoR. In a later analysis, hypergeometric tests were used to score TCR-TCR, TCR-HLA and TCR-CMV co-occurrence, with a repertoire-size bias correction applied to TCR pairs. In a later analysis, false discovery rates were estimated by permuting HLA or CMV assignments 20 times. In a later analysis, co-occurring TCRs were grouped with DBSCAN, and TCRdist sequence similarity was added when clustering was performed within HLA-allele-positive subsets. For co-occurrence clustering, repertoires with fewer than 30,000 or more than 120,000 public chains were excluded, along with 4 to 6 repertoires with anomalous nucleotide sharing. The source is immuneACCESS, and TCRdb retained only in-frame sequences with V and J called. Part of the clones is not carried over; for the studies checked, unresolved V genes explain less than half of this, and the remainder is unexplained. V and J calls and clone size are copied from that table; D and trimming were computed from the DNA. This sample gives roughly 240,000 clones in total; roughly 78% of them show up just once. The ten biggest clones cover around 0.45% of the sample.

This clone appeared once. Its target antigen remains unknown. Relative to the germline gene, one junction end is altered; a read error may explain this. The cohort comprised 710 or so healthy bone marrow donors. All cohort members were sampled while nominally healthy, although unrecorded immune exposures were likely present. The donor tested CMV seronegative, placing the donor among the approximately 360 seronegative members of the cohort. A peripheral blood sample was provided by each donor, and peripheral blood mononuclear cells were used for TCR beta sequencing. Genomic DNA extraction from the blood cell samples was performed with the Qiagen DNeasy Blood Extraction Kit. The CDR3 holds 15 amino acids from the cysteine to the phenylalanine. Left in the record is the CDR3 DNA by itself, 45 bases read in frame from the first base. CDR1 SEHNR and CDR2 FQNEAQ were looked up in the germline V gene (reference sequence).

The rearranged segments are TRBV7-9 and TRBJ2-6, and the D gene may be TRBD2, 6 bases matching. The sequence was obtained from a boy younger than 18 in good health and CMV-seronegative. The sample comprised PBMCs. The bases are TGTTCCAGCAGCTTTGGGGGGACTGGGGCCAACGTCCTGACTTTC. This yields the protein CSSSFGGTGANVLTF. The reference TRBV7-9 and TRBJ2-6 proteins fill in what lies around the CDR3, so the full variable domain reads DTGVSQNPRHKITKRGQNVTFRCDPISEHNRLYWYRQTLGQGPEFLTYFQNEAQLEKSRLLSDRFSAERPKGSFSTLEIQRTEQGDSAMYLCSSSFGGTGANVLTFGAGSRLTVL.